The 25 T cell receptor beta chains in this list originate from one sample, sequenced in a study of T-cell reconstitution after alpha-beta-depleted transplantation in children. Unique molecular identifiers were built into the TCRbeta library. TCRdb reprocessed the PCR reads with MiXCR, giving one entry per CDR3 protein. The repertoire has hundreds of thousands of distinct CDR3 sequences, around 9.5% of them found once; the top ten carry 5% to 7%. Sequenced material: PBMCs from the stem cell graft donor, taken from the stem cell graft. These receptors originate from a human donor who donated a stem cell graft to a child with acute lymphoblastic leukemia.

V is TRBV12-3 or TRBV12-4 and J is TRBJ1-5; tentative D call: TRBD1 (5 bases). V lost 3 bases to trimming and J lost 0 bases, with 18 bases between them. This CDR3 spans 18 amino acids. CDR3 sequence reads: CASSFQGSRRYSNQPQHF. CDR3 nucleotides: TGTGCCAGCAGTTTCCAGGGAAGTCGTCGGTATAGCAATCAGCCCCAGCATTTT.

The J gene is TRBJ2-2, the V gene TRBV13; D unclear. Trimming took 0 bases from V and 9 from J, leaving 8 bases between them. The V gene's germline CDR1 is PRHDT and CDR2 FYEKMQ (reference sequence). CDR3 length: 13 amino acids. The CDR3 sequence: CASSLGLGRELFF. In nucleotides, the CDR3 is TGTGCCAGCAGCTTAGGCCTGGGTAGGGAGCTGTTTTTT.

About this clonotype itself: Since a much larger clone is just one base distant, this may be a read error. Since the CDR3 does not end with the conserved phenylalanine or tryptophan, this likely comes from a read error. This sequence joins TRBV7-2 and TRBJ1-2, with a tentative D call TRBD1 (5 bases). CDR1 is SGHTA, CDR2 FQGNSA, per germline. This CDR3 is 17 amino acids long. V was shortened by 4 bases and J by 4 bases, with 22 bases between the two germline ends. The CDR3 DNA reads TGTGCCAGCAGCTCAAGGGACCCTACCATAAAATTCTATGGCTACACCTTG. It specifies CASSSRDPTIKFYGYTL.

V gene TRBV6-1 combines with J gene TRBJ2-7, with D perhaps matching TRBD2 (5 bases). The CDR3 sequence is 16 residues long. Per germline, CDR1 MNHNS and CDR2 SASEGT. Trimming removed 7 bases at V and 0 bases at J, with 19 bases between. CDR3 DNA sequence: TGTGCCAGCAACACGGAGGTGAAGGGATACTCCTACGAGCAGTACTTC. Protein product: CASNTEVKGYSYEQYF.

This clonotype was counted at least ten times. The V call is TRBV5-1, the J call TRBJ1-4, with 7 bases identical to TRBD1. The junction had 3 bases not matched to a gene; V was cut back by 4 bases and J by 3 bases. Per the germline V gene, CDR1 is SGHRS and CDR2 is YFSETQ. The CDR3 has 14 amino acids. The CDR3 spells CASSRDSPNEKLFF. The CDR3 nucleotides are TGCGCCAGCAGCCGGGACAGCCCTAATGAAAAACTGTTTTTT.

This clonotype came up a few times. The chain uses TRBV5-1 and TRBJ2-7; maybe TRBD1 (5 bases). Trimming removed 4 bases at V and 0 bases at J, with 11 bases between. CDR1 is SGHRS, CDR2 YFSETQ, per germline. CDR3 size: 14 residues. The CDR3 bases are TGCGCCAGCAGCAGAGACAGCGTCTCCTACGAGCAGTACTTC. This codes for CASSRDSVSYEQYF.

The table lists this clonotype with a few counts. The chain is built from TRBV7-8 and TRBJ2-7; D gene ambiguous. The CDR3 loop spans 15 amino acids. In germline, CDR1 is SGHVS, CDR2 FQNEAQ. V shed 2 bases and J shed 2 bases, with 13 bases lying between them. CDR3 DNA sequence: TGTGCCAGCAGCTTAAGGGTATCGGGCCCCTACGAGCAGTACTTC. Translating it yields CASSLRVSGPYEQYF. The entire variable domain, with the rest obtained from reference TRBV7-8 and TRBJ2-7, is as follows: GAGVSQSPRYKVAKRGQDVALRCDPISGHVSLFWYQQALGQGPEFLTYFQNEAQLDKSGLPSDRFFAERPEGSVSTLKIQRTQQEDSAVYLCASSLRVSGPYEQYFGPGTRLTVT.

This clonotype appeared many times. The CDR3 spells CASSLGTGRVEQYF. CDR3 bases: TGTGCCAGCAGCTTAGGGACGGGGCGGGTCGAGCAGTACTTC. The chain joins TRBV7-2 to TRBJ2-7; the D call may be TRBD1 or TRBD2 (5 bases each). Trimming pared 1 base from V and 6 bases from J, leaving 13 bases between. The V gene's germline CDR1 is SGHTA and CDR2 FQGNSA. This CDR3 has 14 residues.

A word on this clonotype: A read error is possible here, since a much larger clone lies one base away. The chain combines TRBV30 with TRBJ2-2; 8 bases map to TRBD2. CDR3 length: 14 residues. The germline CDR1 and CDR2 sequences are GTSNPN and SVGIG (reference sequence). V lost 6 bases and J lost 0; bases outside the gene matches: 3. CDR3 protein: CACGGDSNTGELFF. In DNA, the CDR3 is TGTGCCTGCGGGGGGGACTCGAACACCGGGGAGCTGTTTTTT.

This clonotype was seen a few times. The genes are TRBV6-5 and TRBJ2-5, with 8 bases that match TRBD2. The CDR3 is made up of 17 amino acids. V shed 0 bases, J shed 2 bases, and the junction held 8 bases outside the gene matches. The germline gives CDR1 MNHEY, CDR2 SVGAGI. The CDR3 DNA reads TGTGCCAGCAGTTACTCGTCCGGACTAGCCGCGCAAGAGACCCAGTACTTC. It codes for CASSYSSGLAAQETQYF.

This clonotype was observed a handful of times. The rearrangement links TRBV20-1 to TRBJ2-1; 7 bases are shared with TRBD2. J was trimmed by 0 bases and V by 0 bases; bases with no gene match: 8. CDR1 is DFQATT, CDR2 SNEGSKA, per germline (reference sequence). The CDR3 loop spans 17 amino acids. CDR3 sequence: CSARDWGGESSYNEQFF. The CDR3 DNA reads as TGCAGTGCTAGAGATTGGGGGGGGGAAAGCTCCTACAATGAGCAGTTCTTC.

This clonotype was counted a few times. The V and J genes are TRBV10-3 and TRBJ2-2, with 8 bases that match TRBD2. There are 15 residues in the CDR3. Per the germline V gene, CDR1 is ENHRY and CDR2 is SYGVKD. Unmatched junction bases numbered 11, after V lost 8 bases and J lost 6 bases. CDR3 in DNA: TGTGCCATCCGTCCCCGGGGGGGCGAATCCGGGGAGCTGTTTTTT. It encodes CAIRPRGGESGELFF.

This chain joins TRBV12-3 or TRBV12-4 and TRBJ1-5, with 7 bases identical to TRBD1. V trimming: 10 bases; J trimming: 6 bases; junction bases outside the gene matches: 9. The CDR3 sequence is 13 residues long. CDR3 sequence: CAIDPTGSQPQHF. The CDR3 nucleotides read TGTGCCATCGACCCGACAGGGAGTCAGCCCCAGCATTTT.

The CDR3 region has the DNA TGTGCCAGCAGGCAGACAGACGATGCGTGGACCCAGTACTTC. Encoded protein: CASRQTDDAWTQYF. The rearrangement uses TRBV12-3 or TRBV12-4 and TRBJ2-5; D perhaps matches TRBD1 (5 bases). The CDR3 loop spans 14 amino acids. V dropped 6 bases and J dropped 7 bases, with 18 bases sitting between them.

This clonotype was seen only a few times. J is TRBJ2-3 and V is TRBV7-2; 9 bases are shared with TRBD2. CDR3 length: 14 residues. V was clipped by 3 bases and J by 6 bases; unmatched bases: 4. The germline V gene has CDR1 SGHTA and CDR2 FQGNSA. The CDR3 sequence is CASSFGTSLDTQYF. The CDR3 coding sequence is TGTGCCAGCAGCTTCGGGACTAGCTTGGATACGCAGTATTTT.

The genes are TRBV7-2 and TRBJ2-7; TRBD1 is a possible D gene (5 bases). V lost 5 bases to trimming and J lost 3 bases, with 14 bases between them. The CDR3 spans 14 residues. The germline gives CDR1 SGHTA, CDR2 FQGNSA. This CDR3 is CASSPETVSYEQYF. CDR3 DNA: TGTGCCAGCAGCCCCGAGACAGTAAGCTACGAGCAGTACTTC.

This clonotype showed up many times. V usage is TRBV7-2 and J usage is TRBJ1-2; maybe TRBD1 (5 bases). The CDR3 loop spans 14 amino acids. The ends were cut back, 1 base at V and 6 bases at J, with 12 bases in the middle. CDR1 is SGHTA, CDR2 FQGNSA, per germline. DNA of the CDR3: TGTGCCAGCAGCTTAGGGCAGGGATGGCATGGCTACACCTTC. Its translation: CASSLGQGWHGYTF.

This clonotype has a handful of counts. The CDR3 region has the DNA TGCAGTGCCCAGGTCGCAGGGCTGAACACTGAAGCTTTCTTT. Amino acids: CSAQVAGLNTEAFF. V gene TRBV20-1 combines with J gene TRBJ1-1; a possible D gene is TRBD1 (5 bases). Trimming removed 6 bases from V and 0 bases from J, with 14 bases in between. Germline CDR1 and CDR2: DFQATT and SNEGSKA (reference sequence). The CDR3 runs to 14 residues.

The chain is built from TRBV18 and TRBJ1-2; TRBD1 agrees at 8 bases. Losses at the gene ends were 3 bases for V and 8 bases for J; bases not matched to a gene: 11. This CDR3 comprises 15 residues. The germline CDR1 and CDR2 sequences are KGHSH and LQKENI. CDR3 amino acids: CASSPPGQVTGGYTF. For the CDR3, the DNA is TGTGCCAGCTCACCGCCGGGACAGGTCACGGGCGGCTACACCTTC.

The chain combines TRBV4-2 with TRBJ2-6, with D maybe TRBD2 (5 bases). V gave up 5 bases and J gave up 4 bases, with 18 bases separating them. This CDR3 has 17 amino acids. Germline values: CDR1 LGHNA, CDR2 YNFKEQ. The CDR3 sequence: CASSASPRGPGANVLTF. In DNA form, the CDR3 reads TGTGCCAGCAGCGCCAGTCCCCGAGGGCCCGGGGCCAACGTCCTGACTTTC.

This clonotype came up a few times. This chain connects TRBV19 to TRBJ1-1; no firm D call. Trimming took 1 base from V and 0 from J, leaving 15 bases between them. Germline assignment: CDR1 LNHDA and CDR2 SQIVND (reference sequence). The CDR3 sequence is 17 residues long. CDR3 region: CASSIGWRERMNTEAFF. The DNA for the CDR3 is TGTGCCAGTAGTATAGGATGGAGAGAACGCATGAACACTGAAGCTTTCTTT.

The CDR3 protein is CASSQVARDEQFF. CDR3 nucleotide sequence: TGTGCCAGCAGCCAAGTGGCTAGGGATGAGCAGTTCTTC. The V and J genes are TRBV3-1 and TRBJ2-1; D is ambiguous. This CDR3 comprises 13 residues. CDR1 is LGHDT and CDR2 is YNNKEL in the germline V gene (reference sequence). Trimming removed 1 base at V and 8 bases at J, with 9 bases between.

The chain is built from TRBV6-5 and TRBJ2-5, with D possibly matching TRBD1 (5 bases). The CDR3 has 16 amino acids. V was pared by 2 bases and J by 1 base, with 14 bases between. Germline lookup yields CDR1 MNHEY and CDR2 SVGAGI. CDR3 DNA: TGTGCCAGCAGTTACCGGGTGCAAAGGGGCCAAGAGACCCAGTACTTC. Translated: CASSYRVQRGQETQYF.

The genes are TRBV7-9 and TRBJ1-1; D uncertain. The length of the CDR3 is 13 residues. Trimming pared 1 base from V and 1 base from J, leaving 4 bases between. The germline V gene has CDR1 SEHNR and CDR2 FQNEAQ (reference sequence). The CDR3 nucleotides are TGTGCCAGCAGCTTAGATGCGAACACTGAAGCTTTCTTT. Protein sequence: CASSLDANTEAFF.

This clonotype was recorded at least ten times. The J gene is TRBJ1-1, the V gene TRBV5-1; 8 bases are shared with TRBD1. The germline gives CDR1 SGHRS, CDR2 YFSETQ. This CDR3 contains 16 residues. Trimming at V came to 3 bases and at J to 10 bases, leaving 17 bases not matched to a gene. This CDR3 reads CASSWTHRDRSNGAFF. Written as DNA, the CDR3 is TGCGCCAGCAGCTGGACCCACCGGGACAGGTCGAATGGAGCTTTCTTT.